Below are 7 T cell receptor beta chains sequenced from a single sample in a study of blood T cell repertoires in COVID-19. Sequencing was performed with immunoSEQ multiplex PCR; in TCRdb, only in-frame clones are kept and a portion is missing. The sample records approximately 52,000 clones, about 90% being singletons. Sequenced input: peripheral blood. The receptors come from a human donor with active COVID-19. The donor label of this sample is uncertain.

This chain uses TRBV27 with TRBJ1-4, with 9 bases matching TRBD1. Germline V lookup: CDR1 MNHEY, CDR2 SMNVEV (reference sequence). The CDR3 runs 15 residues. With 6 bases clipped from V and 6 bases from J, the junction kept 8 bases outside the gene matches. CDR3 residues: CASRLQQGAYEKLFF. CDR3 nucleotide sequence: TGTGCCAGCAGGCTACAACAGGGGGCATATGAAAAACTGTTTTTT.

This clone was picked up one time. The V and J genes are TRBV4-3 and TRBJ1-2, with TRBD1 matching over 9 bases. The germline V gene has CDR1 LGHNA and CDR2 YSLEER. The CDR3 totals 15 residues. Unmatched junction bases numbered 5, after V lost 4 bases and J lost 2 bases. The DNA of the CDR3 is TGCGCCAGCAGCCCTCGACAGGGGGGCAACTATGGCTACACCTTC. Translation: CASSPRQGGNYGYTF.

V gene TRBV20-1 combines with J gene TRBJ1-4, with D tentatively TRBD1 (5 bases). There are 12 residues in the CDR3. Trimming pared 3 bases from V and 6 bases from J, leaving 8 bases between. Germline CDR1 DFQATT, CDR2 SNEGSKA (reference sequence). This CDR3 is CSASAGYEKLFF. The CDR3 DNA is TGCAGTGCTAGTGCAGGGTATGAAAAACTGTTTTTT.

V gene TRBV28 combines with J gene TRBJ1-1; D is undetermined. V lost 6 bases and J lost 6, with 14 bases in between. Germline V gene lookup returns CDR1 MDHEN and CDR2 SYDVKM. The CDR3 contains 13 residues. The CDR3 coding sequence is TGTGCCAGCAGCCCATTCGCGAGGTCTGAAGCTTTCTTT. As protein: CASSPFARSEAFF.

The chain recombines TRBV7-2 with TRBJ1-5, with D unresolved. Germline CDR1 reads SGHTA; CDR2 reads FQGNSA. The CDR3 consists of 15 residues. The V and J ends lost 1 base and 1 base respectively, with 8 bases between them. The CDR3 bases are TGTGCCAGCAGCTTAGAATATTCCAGCAATCAGCCCCAGCATTTT. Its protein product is CASSLEYSSNQPQHF.

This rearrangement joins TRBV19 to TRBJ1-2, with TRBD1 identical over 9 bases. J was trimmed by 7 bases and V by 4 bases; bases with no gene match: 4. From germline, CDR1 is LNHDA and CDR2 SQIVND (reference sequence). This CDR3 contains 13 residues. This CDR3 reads CASSKTGGSGYTF. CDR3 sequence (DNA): TGTGCCAGTAGTAAGACAGGGGGATCTGGCTACACCTTC.

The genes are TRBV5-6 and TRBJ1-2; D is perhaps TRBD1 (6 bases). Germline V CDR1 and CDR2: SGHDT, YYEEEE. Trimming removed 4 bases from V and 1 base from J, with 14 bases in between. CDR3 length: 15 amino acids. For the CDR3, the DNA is TGTGCCAGCAGCCTAAACATGACAGGTAACTATGGCTACACCTTC. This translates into CASSLNMTGNYGYTF.